A single sample is the source of the 16 T cell receptor beta chains below, sequenced in a study of PD-L1 blockade in urothelial cancer. Sequencing used immunoSEQ multiplex PCR; TCRdb keeps in-frame clones, though not all of them. The sample lists 90,000 to 120,000 clones; approximately 91% were seen once. The sample was PBMCs, taken around atezolizumab (anti-PD-L1) treatment. All receptors come from a woman aged 80 or older with urothelial cancer.

V usage is TRBV7-9 and J usage is TRBJ2-7; D call uncertain. V shed 5 bases and J shed 1 base, with 12 bases lying between them. Germline V gene sequence: CDR1 SEHNR, CDR2 FQNEAQ (reference sequence). The CDR3 is made up of 14 amino acids. CDR3 bases: TGTGCCAGCAGCCTCACCCCCGAGTCCTACGAGCAGTACTTC. Protein product: CASSLTPESYEQYF.

V and J are TRBV11-1 and TRBJ2-7; 9 bases are shared with TRBD1. The CDR3 consists of 16 residues. In germline, CDR1 is SGHAT, CDR2 FQDESV (reference sequence). Trimming cost V 4 bases and J 1 base; bases outside gene matches: 8. The DNA for the CDR3 is TGTGCCAGCAGCTCCGGTCCGGGACAGGGATCCTACGAGCAGTACTTC. Translation: CASSSGPGQGSYEQYF.

The chain links TRBV28 to TRBJ2-1; TRBD2 matches 13 bases. V shed 8 bases, J shed 10 bases, and the junction held 8 bases outside the gene matches. The V gene's germline CDR1 is MDHEN and CDR2 SYDVKM. The CDR3 length is 14 residues. The CDR3 sequence: CASVELAGGGEQFF. CDR3 nucleotides: TGTGCCAGCGTCGAACTAGCGGGAGGGGGGGAGCAGTTCTTC.

The chain is built from TRBV28 and TRBJ1-1, with 7 bases fitting TRBD1. J gave up 0 bases and V 3 bases, and 4 bases lay outside the gene matches. The CDR3 loop spans 15 amino acids. In germline, CDR1 is MDHEN, CDR2 SYDVKM. The CDR3 sequence is CASSFRDSMNTEAFF. CDR3 sequence (DNA): TGTGCCAGCAGTTTTCGGGACAGCATGAACACTGAAGCTTTCTTT.

The chain employs TRBV6-5 and TRBJ2-7; possible D gene TRBD2, 5 bases. The CDR3 is 15 amino acids. V lost 1 base and J 0 bases, leaving 10 bases between the germline ends. Germline-derived CDR1 and CDR2 are MNHEY and SVGAGI. The CDR3 protein is CASSYFSGPSYEQYF. For the CDR3, the DNA is TGTGCCAGCAGTTACTTCAGCGGTCCCTCCTACGAGCAGTACTTC.

The CDR3 protein is CASSRPTGTNTEAFF. The CDR3 nucleotides read TGTGCCAGCAGTCGCCCGACAGGGACTAACACTGAAGCTTTCTTT. The chain combines TRBV5-6 with TRBJ1-1, with 7 bases fitting TRBD1. Germline V gene sequence: CDR1 SGHDT, CDR2 YYEEEE. The J segment lost 2 bases and the V segment lost 5 bases, leaving 9 bases of the junction unmatched. The CDR3 sequence is 15 residues long.

The rearrangement links TRBV2 to TRBJ2-1; TRBD2 might be the D (7 bases). In germline, CDR1 is SNHLY, CDR2 FYNNEI. CDR3 size: 14 residues. Between the trimmed V and J ends, which lost 6 bases and 6 bases, there was a span of 15 bases. CDR3 loop: CASSAAGASNEQFF. The CDR3 DNA is TGTGCCAGCAGCGCGGCGGGGGCTTCCAATGAGCAGTTCTTC. Drawing the rest from reference TRBV2 and TRBJ2-1, the complete variable domain is EPEVTQTPSHQVTQMGQEVILRCVPISNHLYFYWYRQILGQKVEFLVSFYNNEISEKSEIFDDQFSVERPDGSNFTLKIRSTKLEDSAMYFCASSAAGASNEQFFGPGTRLTVL.

The V call is TRBV5-1, the J call TRBJ2-1; 11 bases fit TRBD2. In germline, CDR1 is SGHRS, CDR2 YFSETQ. After removal of 4 bases from V and 8 bases from J, the junction contained 11 bases not matched to a gene. The CDR3 is 16 residues long. The CDR3: CASSPGTSGPRDEQFF. As DNA, the CDR3 is TGCGCCAGCAGCCCCGGGACTAGCGGTCCCCGCGATGAGCAGTTCTTC.

The V gene is TRBV5-1, the J gene TRBJ2-1, with 9 bases that match TRBD2. The germline CDR1 and CDR2 sequences are SGHRS and YFSETQ. J was trimmed by 1 base and V by 7 bases; bases with no gene match: 3. CDR3 size: 14 residues. The DNA for the CDR3 is TGCGCCAGCTCGACTAGCGGATCCTACAATGAGCAGTTCTTC. Protein sequence: CASSTSGSYNEQFF.

This clone was observed a single time. The chain links TRBV5-1 to TRBJ2-7, with TRBD2 matching 12 bases. The CDR3 length is 15 residues. In germline, CDR1 is SGHRS, CDR2 YFSETQ. The ends lost 0 bases at V and 4 bases at J; junction bases unmatched: 2. The CDR3 loop reads CASSLGLAGAYEQYF. The CDR3 bases are TGCGCCAGCAGCTTGGGACTAGCGGGAGCTTACGAGCAGTACTTC.

The chain uses TRBV7-3 and TRBJ2-1; 8 positions agree with TRBD2. Germline V gives CDR1 SGHTA, CDR2 FQGTGA. The CDR3 spans 16 residues. V was pared by 2 bases and J by 2 bases, with 5 bases of the junction left unmatched. As DNA, the CDR3 is TGTGCCAGCAGCTTACTCGGGACTAGGACCTACAATGAGCAGTTCTTC. It codes for CASSLLGTRTYNEQFF. Supplemented by reference TRBV7-3 and TRBJ2-1, the full variable domain reads GAGVSQTPSNKVTEKGKYVELRCDPISGHTALYWYRQSLGQGPEFLIYFQGTGAADDSGLPNDRFFAVRPEGSVSTLKIQRTERGDSAVYLCASSLLGTRTYNEQFFGPGTRLTVL.

The CDR3 DNA reads as TGTGCCAGCCGTCCGAGCGGGAGTCTAGATACGCAGTATTTT. It is translated as CASRPSGSLDTQYF. The rearrangement uses TRBV6-5 and TRBJ2-3, with TRBD2 matching over 8 bases. Germline CDR1 and CDR2: MNHEY and SVGAGI. V shed 8 bases and J 5 bases; nucleotides not matched to a gene: 9. This CDR3 region has 14 residues.

This chain connects TRBV4-2 to TRBJ2-5, with a tentative D call TRBD2 (6 bases). CDR3 length: 15 residues. Germline values: CDR1 LGHNA, CDR2 YNFKEQ. Trimming shortened V by 4 bases and J by 4 bases, and 16 bases separated the two germline ends. The DNA of the CDR3 is TGTGCCAGCAGCCCCCGACTAGGTGGGGCAGAGACCCAGTACTTC. Protein product: CASSPRLGGAETQYF.

This clone was recorded once. The chain is built from TRBV9 and TRBJ1-1, with 8 positions matching TRBD1. CDR3 length: 14 amino acids. Germline V gene lookup returns CDR1 SGDLS and CDR2 YYNGEE. J lost 3 bases, V lost 3 bases, and 4 bases had no gene match. As DNA, the CDR3 is TGTGCCAGCAGCGCCCACAGGGGGGACACTGAAGCTTTCTTT. Translated: CASSAHRGDTEAFF.

This sequence joins TRBV19 and TRBJ2-4; D possibly corresponds to TRBD1 (7 bases). The CDR3 runs to 16 residues. The germline V gene encodes CDR1 LNHDA and CDR2 SQIVND (reference sequence). The ends were cut back, 4 bases at V and 3 bases at J, with 16 bases in the middle. CDR3 loop: CASSTPGGPGKNIQYF. The CDR3 DNA reads as TGTGCCAGTAGTACACCAGGGGGGCCGGGCAAAAACATTCAGTACTTC.

The chain links TRBV29-1 to TRBJ1-3, with TRBD1 matching 7 bases. Germline CDR1 reads SQVTM; CDR2 reads ANQGSEA. After removal of 7 bases from V and 0 bases from J, the junction contained 9 bases not matched to a gene. The CDR3 extends over 15 amino acids. The CDR3 DNA reads as TGCAGCGCCGCCCCGCAGGGGGTCTCTGGAAACACCATATATTTT. It is translated as CSAAPQGVSGNTIYF.